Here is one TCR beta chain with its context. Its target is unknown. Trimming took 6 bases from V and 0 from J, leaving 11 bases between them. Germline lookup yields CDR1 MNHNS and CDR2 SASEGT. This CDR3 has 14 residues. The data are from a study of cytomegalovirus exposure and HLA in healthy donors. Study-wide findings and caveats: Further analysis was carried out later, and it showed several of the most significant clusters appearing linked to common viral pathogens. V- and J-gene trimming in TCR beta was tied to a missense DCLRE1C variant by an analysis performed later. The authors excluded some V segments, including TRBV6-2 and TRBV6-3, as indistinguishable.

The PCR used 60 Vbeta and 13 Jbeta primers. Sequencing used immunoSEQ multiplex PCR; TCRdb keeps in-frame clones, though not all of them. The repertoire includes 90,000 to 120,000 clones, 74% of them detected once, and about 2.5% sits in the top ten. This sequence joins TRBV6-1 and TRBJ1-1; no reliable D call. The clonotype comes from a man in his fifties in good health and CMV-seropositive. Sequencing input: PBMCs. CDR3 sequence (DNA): TGTGCCAGCAGACTACATGTCCTGAACACTGAAGCTTTCTTT. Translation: CASRLHVLNTEAFF.